This T cell receptor beta chain is from a study of CD8 T cells in Susac syndrome. Study-level information: Among the Susac syndrome patients who underwent sequencing, about six had clinically active disease, while 8 or 9 of them were in remission.

Germline-derived CDR1 and CDR2 are MNHEY and SMNVEV (reference sequence). CDR3 size: 15 residues. V lost 6 bases and J lost 0, with 13 bases in between. In contrast to the negatively isolated CD8+ and CD4+ T cells, TEMRA cells were FACS-enriched. Concerning this clonotype itself: The target antigen is unknown.

Regarding the study as a whole: Repertoires of Susac syndrome CD4+ T cells lacked clonal expansion.

Random hexamers were used to reverse transcribe 0.5 to 1 ug of RNA. MiXCR was run by TCRdb on the immunoSEQ multiplex PCR reads, yielding one entry per CDR3 protein. This table holds approximately 190,000 distinct CDR3 sequences, roughly 95% found once. The chain is built from TRBV27 and TRBJ2-3; D is undetermined. Sequences were obtained from CD4+ T cells from PBMCs. The receptor's source is a human donor with Susac syndrome. DNA for the CDR3: TGTGCCAGCAGCCCCACGGACGGAAGCACAGATACGCAGTATTTT. Translating it yields CASSPTDGSTDTQYF.